The T cell receptor beta chain described here comes from a study of regulatory T cells in long-lasting Graves disease. Trimming removed 1 base at V and 1 base at J, with 10 bases between. Germline CDR1 is LGHNA and CDR2 is YSLEER. CDR3 length equals 15 residues. The time point is: newly diagnosed GD, antithyroid drugs for less than 3 months. Preparation of the TCR library used RNA extracted from PBMCs. With iRepertoire HTBI primers and Arm-PCR of CDR3 regions, TCR beta libraries were built. Using its own MiXCR run on the multiplex PCR reads, TCRdb lists one record per CDR3 protein. Of about 520,000 distinct CDR3 sequences listed, more than 10% are singletons. These data also formed part of another study, on T cells in Graves' hyperthyroidism and ophthalmopathy.

V usage is TRBV4-3 and J usage is TRBJ1-1; no clear D gene. This clonotype originated in a woman in her 30s with Graves disease. The sample in question was peripheral blood mononuclear cells (PBMCs), obtained at new diagnosis, from a patient treated with antithyroid drugs. In DNA form, the CDR3 reads TGCGCCAGCAGCCAAGGGAGCCCCTCGAACACTGAAGCTTTCTTT. Encoded protein: CASSQGSPSNTEAFF.